The T cell receptor (beta chain) described here comes from a study of T cell responses to AZD1222 COVID-19 vaccine. J was trimmed by 3 bases and V by 1 base; bases with no gene match: 4. CDR1 is SGHAT and CDR2 is FQNNGV in the germline V gene. The CDR3 contains 17 residues. Only in-frame clones appear in the TCRdb table, and some are missing; sequencing was by immunoSEQ multiplex PCR. This table has roughly 100,000 clones, 75% to 90% appearing once. Overall study results and limits: AZD1222 recipients seropositive at baseline numbered only five to seven. Two doses of AZD1222 preceded a rise in Spike-specific TCR breadth and depth. Spike as a whole was targeted by vaccine-associated CD4 TCRs, dominant at 160-218 and 743-854. The sample set comprised mostly white British donors with more females, and clonal diversity was possibly underestimated.

Worth noting for this clone: Its antigen is still unknown.

V gene TRBV11-2 combines with J gene TRBJ2-6; TRBD1 matches at 9 bases. This receptor was identified in an adult in good health. The sample in question was peripheral blood, obtained on day 0 of AZD1222 vaccination. CDR3 sequence (DNA): TGTGCCAGCAGCTTAGCGACAGGGGGGTTTGGGGCCAACGTCCTGACTTTC. Its translation: CASSLATGGFGANVLTF.